The next 6 T cell receptor beta chains were all read from a single sample in a study of blood T cell repertoires in COVID-19. Method: immunoSEQ multiplex PCR; TCRdb's copy keeps in-frame clones and lacks some. The sample lists 150,000 to 200,000 clones, 86% seen once, with just under 25% in the top ten. The sample consisted of PBMCs or T cells enriched from blood (not recorded which). Receptors were obtained from a woman aged 40 to 50 in a cohort exposed to, infected with or recovered from COVID-19 (not recorded which).

This chain uses TRBV6-5 with TRBJ1-1; TRBD1 aligns across 9 bases. Trimming cost V 5 bases and J 3 bases; bases outside gene matches: 7. CDR1 and CDR2 (germline): MNHEY, SVGAGI. The CDR3 is 15 residues long. The CDR3 region has the DNA TGTGCCAGCAGTAGGGGACAGGGACCTTACACTGAAGCTTTCTTT. It encodes CASSRGQGPYTEAFF.

V and J are TRBV25-1 and TRBJ1-5; weak D call: TRBD1 (6 bases). Trimming stripped 4 bases from V and 1 base from J, with 17 bases between. The CDR3 extends over 17 amino acids. Germline CDR1 is MGHDK and CDR2 is SYGVNS. The DNA of the CDR3 is TGTGCCAGCAGTGGGTATGGATCTACAGGGAGCAATCAGCCCCAGCATTTT. Its protein product is CASSGYGSTGSNQPQHF.

The J gene is TRBJ1-2, the V gene TRBV5-1; TRBD1 matches 7 bases. Per the germline V gene, CDR1 is SGHRS and CDR2 is YFSETQ. The CDR3 is made up of 18 amino acids. The trim removed 0 bases at V and 0 bases at J, leaving 11 bases unmatched. The CDR3 here is CASSLEGQVLPANYGYTF. As DNA, the CDR3 is TGCGCCAGCAGCTTGGAAGGACAGGTCCTACCAGCTAACTATGGCTACACCTTC.

V is TRBV11-2 and J is TRBJ2-5; possible D gene TRBD2, 5 bases. Germline values: CDR1 SGHAT, CDR2 FQNNGV. V was clipped by 0 bases and J by 6 bases, with 11 bases between them. This CDR3 is 14 amino acids long. Here the CDR3 DNA reads TGTGCCAGCAGCTTAGATGCGGGTTCGCAGACCCAGTACTTC. Amino acids: CASSLDAGSQTQYF.

The J gene is TRBJ2-3, the V gene TRBV7-9; D gene uncertain. This CDR3 is 12 amino acids long. Trimming pared 2 bases from V and 6 bases from J, leaving 6 bases between. Germline loops: CDR1 SEHNR, CDR2 FQNEAQ (reference sequence). CDR3 protein: CASSLQWDTQYF. CDR3 nucleotides: TGTGCCAGCAGCTTACAGTGGGATACGCAGTATTTT.

This chain joins TRBV6-5 and TRBJ1-6; D gene unclear. The length of the CDR3 is 15 residues. V lost 4 bases to trimming and J lost 10 bases, with 17 bases between them. Germline V CDR1 and CDR2: MNHEY, SVGAGI. CDR3 coding DNA: TGTGCCAGCAGTTTGGACTCTCCCGGGAACTCACCCCTCCACTTT. Translating gives CASSLDSPGNSPLHF.